This record looks at one T cell receptor beta chain sequence and its context. No antigen is known for it. These data are taken from a study of OX40 agonist ivuxolimab in advanced cancers. Study observations and caveats: In general, CD8+ T cells held more expanded clones than CD4+ did, on average.

The J segment lost 1 base and the V segment lost 1 base, leaving 4 bases of the junction unmatched. The germline gives CDR1 MGHRA, CDR2 YSYEKL. The CDR3 contains 15 residues. Autoimmune disease history or systemic immunosuppression was exclusionary. The repertoire was sequenced with immunoSEQ multiplex PCR; TCRdb's copy has only in-frame clones and lacks some. There are approximately 74,000 clones in the sample; nearly 90% occur only once, and approximately 0.27% lies in the top ten. Here the sequenced sample was CD4+ or CD8+ T cells sorted from blood, taken in a trial of the OX40 agonist ivuxolimab. This chain uses TRBV4-1 with TRBJ2-7, with 7 nucleotides matching TRBD2. The source is an adult with an advanced solid tumor such as melanoma, head and neck, liver or kidney cancer. DNA for the CDR3: TGCGCCAGCAGCCAAGGGGGGGGACGATCCTACGAGCAGTACTTC. Translation gives CASSQGGGRSYEQYF.